The next 10 T cell receptor beta chains were all read from a single sample in a study of response to subunit inactivated influenza vaccine (dated by TCRdb to 2016 to 2018). The library was obtained by RT-PCR. Sequenced on an Illumina HiSeq 2500. TCRdb cleaned the public reads at Q25 with fastp, built clones with MiXCR and kept in-frame beta chains. Entries are consolidated by CDR3 protein sequence, retaining the most common genes and DNA. For this sample the table gives roughly 540,000 distinct CDR3 sequences, of which less than 25% were detected only once. The ten largest clones represent 2.8% of the sample. This same sample was also taken into another study, of T cells expressing NK-cell markers. Looking at the second paper: 5'RACE template switching, by which a universal primer site and unique molecular identifiers were added, was used to make TCR beta cDNA libraries.

The sequences come from CD4+ T cells sorted from PBMCs, collected roughly 12 days after vaccination. These receptors were obtained from a man in his fifties or sixties who received an inactivated influenza vaccine. Donor details come from another sample of the same person, matched by shared clones.

In its sample, this clonotype was seen many times. This sequence joins TRBV29-1 and TRBJ2-1; tentatively, D is TRBD1 or TRBD2 (7 bases each). Between the trimmed V and J ends, which lost 4 bases and 4 bases, there was a span of 17 bases. Germline V CDR1 and CDR2: SQVTM, ANQGSEA. The CDR3 runs to 15 residues. CDR3 sequence (DNA): TGCAGCGTTGGAGGAGCAGGGGGGGGGTACAATGAGCAGTTCTTC. It encodes CSVGGAGGGYNEQFF.

A few counts support this clonotype. The V and J genes are TRBV5-6 and TRBJ1-2, with a possible D match to TRBD1 (6 bases). Germline V gives CDR1 SGHDT, CDR2 YYEEEE. Trimming stripped 0 bases from V and 0 bases from J, with 15 bases between. This CDR3 spans 17 amino acids. CDR3 amino acids: CASSLDQGRFSNYGYTF. The CDR3 DNA reads TGTGCCAGCAGCTTGGATCAGGGGCGATTTTCTAACTATGGCTACACCTTC.

This clonotype has just a few counts. The V and J genes are TRBV5-1 and TRBJ1-5; 7 nucleotides align to TRBD1. Trimming removed 0 bases from V and 6 bases from J; junction bases left unmatched: 6. The CDR3 has 15 residues. CDR1 is SGHRS and CDR2 is YFSETQ in the germline V gene. CDR3 nucleotide sequence: TGCGCCAGCAGCTTGGATGTAGGGGGCACTCAGCCCCAGCATTTT. Translated, it gives CASSLDVGGTQPQHF.

This clonotype showed up just a few times. The rearrangement uses TRBV29-1 and TRBJ2-1; 7 bases line up with TRBD1. Per germline, CDR1 SQVTM and CDR2 ANQGSEA. The CDR3 is made up of 15 amino acids. V dropped 4 bases and J dropped 9; count of bases not matched to a gene: 15. This CDR3 is CSVAETGPRTTEQFF. For the CDR3, the DNA is TGCAGCGTTGCGGAGACAGGGCCTAGAACAACTGAGCAGTTCTTC.

In its sample, this clonotype was seen many times. The chain carries TRBV5-1 and TRBJ1-2; maybe TRBD1 (6 bases). The CDR3 covers 14 residues. Germline V CDR1 and CDR2: SGHRS, YFSETQ. The ends were cut back, 4 bases at V and 2 bases at J, with 12 bases in the middle. Here the CDR3 DNA reads TGCGCCAGCAGCGACGGACAGTTGAACTATGGCTACACCTTC. It translates to CASSDGQLNYGYTF.

This rearrangement joins TRBV4-1 to TRBJ1-5, with no clear D. Germline V lookup: CDR1 MGHRA, CDR2 YSYEKL. V was clipped by 2 bases and J by 12 bases, with 11 bases between them. CDR3 length equals 12 residues. This chain's CDR3 is CASSQHGSRQHF. Here the CDR3 DNA reads TGCGCCAGCAGCCAACATGGGTCCCGCCAGCATTTT.

The chain joins TRBV6-1 to TRBJ2-1; D tentatively fits TRBD1 or TRBD2 (5 bases each). The CDR3 runs 14 residues. V lost 8 bases, J lost 5 bases, and 16 bases lay in between. Germline values: CDR1 MNHNS, CDR2 SASEGT. CDR3 residues: CASSRDPTDNEQFF. The CDR3 coding sequence is TGTGCCAGCTCACGGGACCCCACAGACAATGAGCAGTTCTTC.

The sample holds a few counts of this clonotype. The chain joins TRBV20-1 to TRBJ2-1; tentative D call: TRBD1 (6 bases). The V end lost 1 base, the J end lost 5 bases, and 12 bases lay between the germline ends. The CDR3 has 14 amino acids. Germline V CDR1 and CDR2: DFQATT, SNEGSKA (reference sequence). The CDR3 coding sequence is TGCAGTGCTAGAGTAAGGACAGCAAACAATGAGCAGTTCTTC. It encodes CSARVRTANNEQFF.

V gene TRBV27 combines with J gene TRBJ2-3; D possibly uses TRBD1 or TRBD2 (5 bases each). Germline CDR1 is MNHEY and CDR2 is SMNVEV (reference sequence). V gave up 4 bases and J gave up 1 base, with 15 bases separating them. This CDR3 contains 16 residues. The CDR3 loop reads CASSWGRGGGTDTQYF. CDR3 in DNA: TGTGCCAGCAGTTGGGGACGGGGTGGAGGCACAGATACGCAGTATTTT.

This clonotype came up a few times. V and J are TRBV7-2 and TRBJ2-3; D unclear. The germline V gene has CDR1 SGHTA and CDR2 FQGNSA. Trimming stripped 5 bases from V and 8 bases from J, with 11 bases between. CDR3 size: 12 residues. This chain's CDR3 is CASSPQRSTQYF. The CDR3 coding sequence is TGTGCCAGCAGCCCCCAGCGATCTACGCAGTATTTT. Supplemented by reference TRBV7-2 and TRBJ2-3, the full variable domain reads GAGVSQSPSNKVTEKGKDVELRCDPISGHTALYWYRQSLGQGLEFLIYFQGNSAPDKSGLPSDRFSAERTGGSVSTLTIQRTQQEDSAVYLCASSPQRSTQYFGPGTRLTVL.